The 9 T cell receptor beta chains listed next were all sequenced from one sample in a study of cytomegalovirus exposure and HLA in healthy donors. With 60 Vbeta and 13 Jbeta primers, the PCR was carried out. Clones were read by immunoSEQ multiplex PCR, and TCRdb kept only the in-frame ones, dropping some. Of about 97,000 clones in the sample, roughly 73% are singletons; the top ten hold more than 3%. The sequenced sample consisted of PBMCs. These receptor sequences come from a man aged 40-50 years in good health and CMV-seronegative.

This chain connects TRBV29-1 to TRBJ2-7; D possibly corresponds to TRBD2 (6 bases). Trimming took 1 base from V and 0 from J, leaving 13 bases between them. The CDR3 totals 15 residues. Germline CDR1 SQVTM, CDR2 ANQGSEA. In DNA, the CDR3 is TGCAGCGTTGAAGTTGGGGACTTCTTCTCCTACGAGCAGTACTTC. Translated: CSVEVGDFFSYEQYF.

The chain recombines TRBV7-9 with TRBJ2-7; 11 bases are shared with TRBD1. CDR1 and CDR2 from the germline V gene are SEHNR and FQNEAQ (reference sequence). The junction had 2 bases not matched to a gene; V was cut back by 11 bases and J by 2 bases. The CDR3 runs 12 residues. This CDR3 is CAGQGATYEQYF. The CDR3 DNA sequence: TGTGCCGGACAGGGGGCAACCTACGAGCAGTACTTC.

The chain has TRBV2 and TRBJ1-2; D possibly corresponds to TRBD1 (5 bases). CDR1 and CDR2 from the germline V gene are SNHLY and FYNNEI. The ends were cut back, 2 bases at V and 8 bases at J, with 12 bases in the middle. This CDR3 contains 13 residues. CDR3 bases: TGTGCCAGCAGTGAAATACAGGCGTGGGGCTACACCTTC. Residues: CASSEIQAWGYTF.

The chain links TRBV5-4 to TRBJ1-2, with a possible D match to TRBD1 (6 bases). This CDR3 is 14 amino acids long. The V gene lost 5 bases and the J gene lost 5 bases, with 16 bases spanning the gap. Per the germline V gene, CDR1 is SGHNT and CDR2 is YYREEE (reference sequence). The CDR3 spells CASRRWAGDYGYTF. CDR3 bases: TGTGCCAGCAGACGGTGGGCAGGGGATTATGGCTACACCTTC.

The chain recombines TRBV19 with TRBJ2-1; TRBD1 aligns across 10 bases. Unmatched junction bases numbered 22, after V lost 7 bases and J lost 4 bases. CDR1 is LNHDA, CDR2 SQIVND, per germline (reference sequence). The CDR3 is 20 amino acids. The CDR3, as DNA: TGTGCCAGTAACGCGTGGGGGACAGGGGATTTATCGGGGCAGTACAATGAGCAGTTCTTC. It yields the protein CASNAWGTGDLSGQYNEQFF.

This sequence joins TRBV27 and TRBJ2-3; 11 bases agree with TRBD2. Germline trimming cut 2 bases from V and 5 bases from J; bases unmatched to any gene: 3. Looked up from germline, CDR1 is MNHEY and CDR2 is SMNVEV (reference sequence). The CDR3 is 15 residues long. CDR3 sequence reads: CASSLISGGVDTQYF. CDR3 DNA sequence: TGTGCCAGCAGTTTAATTAGCGGGGGGGTAGATACGCAGTATTTT.

In this sample, this clone turned up once. This chain links TRBV4-1 with TRBJ1-5; D remains unclear. Trimming cost V 0 bases and J 9 bases, with 12 bases left between them. Germline CDR1 and CDR2: MGHRA and YSYEKL. This CDR3 contains 14 residues. The CDR3 bases are TGCGCCAGCAGCCAAGAAAGTCTACGAACGCCCCAGCATTTT. Translation: CASSQESLRTPQHF.

In the case of this clone: Different DNA sequences within this sample yield the same CDR3. The V call is TRBV6-6, the J call TRBJ1-2, with 7 bases aligning to TRBD1. The CDR3 consists of 13 residues. Germline-derived CDR1 and CDR2 are MNHNY and SVGAGI (reference sequence). The V segment lost 5 bases and the J segment 2 bases; nucleotides outside the gene matches: 2. CDR3 coding DNA: TGTGCCAGCAGTCCGACAGGGAACTATGGCTACACCTTC. This gives the protein CASSPTGNYGYTF.

V gene TRBV18 combines with J gene TRBJ2-7; D gene unclear. Trimming took off 2 bases at V and 5 bases at J, with 16 bases between the two ends. CDR1 and CDR2 from the germline V gene are KGHSH and LQKENI. There are 15 residues in the CDR3. The CDR3 nucleotides are TGTGCCAGCTCACCATCAATTGGGCCGTCCGACGAGCAGTACTTC. Protein: CASSPSIGPSDEQYF.